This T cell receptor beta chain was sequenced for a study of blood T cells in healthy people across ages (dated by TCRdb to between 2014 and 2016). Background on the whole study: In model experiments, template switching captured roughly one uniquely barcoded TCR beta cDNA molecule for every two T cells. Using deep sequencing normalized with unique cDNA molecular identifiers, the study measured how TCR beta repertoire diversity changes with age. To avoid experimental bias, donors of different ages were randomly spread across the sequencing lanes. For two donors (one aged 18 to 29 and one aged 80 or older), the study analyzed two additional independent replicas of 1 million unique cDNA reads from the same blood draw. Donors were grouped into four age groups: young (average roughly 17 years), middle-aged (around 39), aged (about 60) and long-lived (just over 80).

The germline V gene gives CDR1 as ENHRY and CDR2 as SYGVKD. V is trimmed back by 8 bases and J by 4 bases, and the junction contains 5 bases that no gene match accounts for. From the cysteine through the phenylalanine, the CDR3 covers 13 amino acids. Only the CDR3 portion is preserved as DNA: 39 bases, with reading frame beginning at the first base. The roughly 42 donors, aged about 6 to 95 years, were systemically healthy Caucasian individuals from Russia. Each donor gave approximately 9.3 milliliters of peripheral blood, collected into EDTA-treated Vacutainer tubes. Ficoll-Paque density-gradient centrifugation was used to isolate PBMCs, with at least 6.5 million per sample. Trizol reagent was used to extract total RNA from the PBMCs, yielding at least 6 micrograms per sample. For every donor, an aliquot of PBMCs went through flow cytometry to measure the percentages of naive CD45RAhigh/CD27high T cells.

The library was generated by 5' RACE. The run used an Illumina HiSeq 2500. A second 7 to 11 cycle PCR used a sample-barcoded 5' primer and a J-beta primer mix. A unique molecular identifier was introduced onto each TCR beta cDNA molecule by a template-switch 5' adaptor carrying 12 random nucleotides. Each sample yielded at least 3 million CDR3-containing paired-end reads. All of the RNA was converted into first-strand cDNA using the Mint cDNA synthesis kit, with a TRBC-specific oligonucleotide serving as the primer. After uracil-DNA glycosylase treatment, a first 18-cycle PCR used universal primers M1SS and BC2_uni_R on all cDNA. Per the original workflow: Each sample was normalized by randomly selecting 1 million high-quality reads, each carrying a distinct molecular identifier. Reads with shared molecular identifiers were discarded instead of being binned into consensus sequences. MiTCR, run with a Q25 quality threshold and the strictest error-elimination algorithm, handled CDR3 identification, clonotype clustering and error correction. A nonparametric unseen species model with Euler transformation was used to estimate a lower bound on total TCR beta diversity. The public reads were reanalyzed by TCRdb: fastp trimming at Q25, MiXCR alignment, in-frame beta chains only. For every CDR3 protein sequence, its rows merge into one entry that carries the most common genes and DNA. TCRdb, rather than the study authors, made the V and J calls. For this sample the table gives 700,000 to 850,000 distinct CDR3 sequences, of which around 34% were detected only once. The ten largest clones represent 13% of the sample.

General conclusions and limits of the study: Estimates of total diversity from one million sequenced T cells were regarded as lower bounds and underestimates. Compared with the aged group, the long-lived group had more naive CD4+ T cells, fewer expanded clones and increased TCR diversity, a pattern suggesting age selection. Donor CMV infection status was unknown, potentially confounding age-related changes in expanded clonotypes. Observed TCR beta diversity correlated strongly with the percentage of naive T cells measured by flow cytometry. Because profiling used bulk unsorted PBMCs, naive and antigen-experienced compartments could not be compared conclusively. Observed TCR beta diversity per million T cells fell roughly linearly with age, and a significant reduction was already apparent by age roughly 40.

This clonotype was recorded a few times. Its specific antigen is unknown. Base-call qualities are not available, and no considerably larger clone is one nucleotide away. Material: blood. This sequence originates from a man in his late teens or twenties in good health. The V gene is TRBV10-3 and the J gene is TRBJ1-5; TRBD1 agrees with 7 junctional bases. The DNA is TGTGCCATCCAGGGGACAGCGAATCAGCCCCAGCATTTT. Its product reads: CAIQGTANQPQHF.